Included here is one TCR beta chain sequence, with context. The record originates from a study of blood T cell repertoires in COVID-19. Study overall: Material from acute and convalescent COVID-19 was sourced from the United States, Italy and Spain.

In the source study's methods: Researchers report that nucleated cell counts were estimated from reference gene primer amplification. Sequencing was performed with immunoSEQ multiplex PCR; in TCRdb, only in-frame clones are kept and a portion is missing. For V, J and clone size, that table is used; D and trimming come from the DNA. The table records about 300,000 clones, 75% to 95% of them present only once. Looked up from germline, CDR1 is MDHEN and CDR2 is SYDVKM. The CDR3 runs 14 residues. J gave up 3 bases and V 5 bases, and 4 bases lay outside the gene matches. This TCR came from a woman aged 30 to 39 with COVID-19, enrolled during active disease. Material: peripheral blood. This chain joins TRBV28 and TRBJ2-1; TRBD2 matches 7 bases. CDR3 nucleotide sequence: TGTGCCAGCAGTACCAGCGGGATCTACAATGAGCAGTTCTTC. The encoded protein is CASSTSGIYNEQFF.